Presented here are 9 T cell receptor beta chains from one specimen sequenced in a study of blood T cell repertoires in COVID-19. Produced via immunoSEQ multiplex PCR; TCRdb's table is partial and in-frame only. The profile shows 250,000 to 300,000 clones, just under 90% of them singletons. Material for sequencing was PBMCs or T cells enriched from blood (not recorded which). The receptor set was obtained from a woman aged 60-75 years who had recovered from COVID-19.

The V gene is TRBV5-8, the J gene TRBJ2-3, with 9 nucleotides matching TRBD2. The length of the CDR3 is 15 residues. The V segment lost 4 bases and the J segment 2 bases; nucleotides outside the gene matches: 5. Germline lookup yields CDR1 SGHTS and CDR2 YDEGEE. The CDR3 spells CASSRSGGITDTQYF. Written as DNA, the CDR3 is TGTGCCAGCAGCCGTAGCGGGGGTATCACAGATACGCAGTATTTT.

The chain couples TRBV27 to TRBJ1-3; the match to TRBD1 covers 7 bases. Looked up from germline, CDR1 is MNHEY and CDR2 is SMNVEV (reference sequence). Germline trimming cut 5 bases from V and 3 bases from J; bases unmatched to any gene: 4. There are 14 residues in the CDR3. The CDR3 nucleotides are TGTGCCAGCAGTGCCCCAGGGGGTGGAAACACCATATATTTT. Its translation is CASSAPGGGNTIYF.

This chain connects TRBV6-5 to TRBJ1-6; TRBD1 aligns across 7 bases. The junction had 6 bases not matched to a gene; V was cut back by 10 bases and J by 6 bases. Germline V gene data show CDR1 as MNHEY and CDR2 as SVGAGI. The CDR3 is 13 residues long. The CDR3 here is CATWGQRNSPLHF. CDR3 coding DNA: TGTGCCACCTGGGGACAGCGTAATTCACCCCTCCACTTT.

This clone was detected only once. The chain carries TRBV9 and TRBJ1-5; 8 bases fit TRBD1. CDR3 length equals 15 residues. V trimming: 3 bases; J trimming: 7 bases; junction bases outside the gene matches: 9. Germline lookup yields CDR1 SGDLS and CDR2 YYNGEE. DNA for the CDR3: TGTGCCAGCAGCGCGGGGACAGGTCTAAACCAGCCCCAGCATTTT. The encoded protein is CASSAGTGLNQPQHF. The full variable domain, with the rest looked up from reference TRBV9 and TRBJ1-5, is DSGVTQTPKHLITATGQRVTLRCSPRSGDLSVYWYQQSLDQGLQFLIQYYNGEERAKGNILERFSAQQFPDLHSELNLSSLELGDSALYFCASSAGTGLNQPQHFGDGTRLSIL.

The chain joins TRBV11-2 to TRBJ2-2; TRBD2 is a possible D gene (5 bases). The CDR3 extends over 15 amino acids. V lost 1 base and J lost 4, with 10 bases in between. Germline lookup yields CDR1 SGHAT and CDR2 FQNNGV. The CDR3 region is CASSLVGSVTGELFF. The DNA of the CDR3 is TGTGCCAGCAGCTTAGTGGGTAGCGTCACCGGGGAGCTGTTTTTT.

The chain links TRBV6-4 to TRBJ1-2; D not certain. The V gene lost 0 bases and the J gene lost 7 bases, with 6 bases spanning the gap. Germline CDR1 and CDR2: MRHNA and SNTAGT. CDR3 length equals 12 residues. The CDR3 sequence: CASSDSKSGYTF. The CDR3 DNA reads TGTGCCAGCAGTGACTCGAAGAGTGGCTACACCTTC.

The chain joins TRBV11-2 to TRBJ1-6; D not resolved. The CDR3 has 17 residues. V was clipped by 5 bases and J by 0 bases, with 14 bases between them. The germline V gene has CDR1 SGHAT and CDR2 FQNNGV. The CDR3 sequence: CASSARQANSYNSPLHF. The CDR3 DNA sequence: TGTGCCAGCAGCGCCCGGCAGGCAAACTCCTATAATTCACCCCTCCACTTT.

The chain combines TRBV2 with TRBJ2-1; D is possibly TRBD2 (5 bases). CDR3 size: 15 residues. Germline CDR1 and CDR2: SNHLY and FYNNEI. Trimming took 6 bases from V and 6 from J, leaving 18 bases between them. The CDR3 DNA is TGTGCCAGCAGCTTCGGACTGTTTGGGTCCAATGAGCAGTTCTTC. It codes for CASSFGLFGSNEQFF.

This chain uses TRBV9 with TRBJ1-2; TRBD1 aligns across 7 bases. Germline V lookup: CDR1 SGDLS, CDR2 YYNGEE. There are 15 residues in the CDR3. The trim removed 0 bases at V and 4 bases at J, leaving 6 bases unmatched. In nucleotides, the CDR3 is TGTGCCAGCAGCGTAGGAACAGGGGAAATCTATGGCTACACCTTC. Translated: CASSVGTGEIYGYTF. The full variable domain, completed using reference TRBV9 and TRBJ1-2, is DSGVTQTPKHLITATGQRVTLRCSPRSGDLSVYWYQQSLDQGLQFLIQYYNGEERAKGNILERFSAQQFPDLHSELNLSSLELGDSALYFCASSVGTGEIYGYTFGSGTRLTVV.